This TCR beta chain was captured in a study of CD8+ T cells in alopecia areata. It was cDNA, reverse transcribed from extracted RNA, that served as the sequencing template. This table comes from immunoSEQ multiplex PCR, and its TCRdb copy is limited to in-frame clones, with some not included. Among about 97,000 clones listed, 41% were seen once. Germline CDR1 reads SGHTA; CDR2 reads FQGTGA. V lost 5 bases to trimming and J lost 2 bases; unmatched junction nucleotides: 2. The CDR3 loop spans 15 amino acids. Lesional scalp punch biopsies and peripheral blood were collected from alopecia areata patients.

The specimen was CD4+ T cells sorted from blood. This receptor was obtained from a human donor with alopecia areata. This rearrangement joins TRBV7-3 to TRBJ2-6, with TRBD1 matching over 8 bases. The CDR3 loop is CASSRTGTGANVLTF. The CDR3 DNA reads TGTGCCAGCAGCCGGACAGGGACTGGGGCCAACGTCCTGACTTTC.